Each of the 14 T cell receptor beta chains below was sequenced from the same sample in a study of memory CD4+ T cells and cytomegalovirus serostatus. Single viable CD3+CD4+CD8-CD45RO+ cells were sorted as the memory CD4+ T cells. Assay used: immunoSEQ multiplex PCR; TCRdb lists only in-frame clones, some missing. The repertoire includes about 40,000 clones, around 75% of them detected once, and approximately 0.81% sits in the top ten. The sample taken for sequencing was memory CD4+ T cells from blood. These receptors were collected from an adult in good health and CMV-seronegative.

This clone has more than one count but fewer than ten. The chain has TRBV5-1 and TRBJ2-1; tentatively, D is TRBD1 or TRBD2 (6 bases each). The CDR3 spans 15 residues. Germline values: CDR1 SGHRS, CDR2 YFSETQ. Trimming shortened V by 0 bases and J by 7 bases, and 14 bases separated the two germline ends. CDR3 coding DNA: TGCGCCAGCAGCTTGGAGGGGGGAAGAGGAAATGAGCAGTTCTTC. It yields the protein CASSLEGGRGNEQFF.

The chain is built from TRBV6-1 and TRBJ1-2; D is undetermined. Trimming took 1 base from V and 4 from J, leaving 13 bases between them. CDR1 is MNHNS, CDR2 SASEGT, per germline. The CDR3 sequence is 15 residues long. As DNA, the CDR3 is TGTGCCAGCAGTGAAGGGTACTTCGGTACCTATGGCTACACCTTC. Translated: CASSEGYFGTYGYTF.

The rearrangement joins TRBV7-2 to TRBJ1-4; D ambiguous. Germline values: CDR1 SGHTA, CDR2 FQGNSA. V was cut by 1 base and J by 11 bases, with 14 bases left in between. CDR3 length: 14 residues. The CDR3 here is CASSLDQDFGKLFF. CDR3 sequence (DNA): TGTGCCAGCAGCTTAGATCAGGATTTCGGGAAACTGTTTTTT.

This clone was seen just once. The chain joins TRBV5-1 to TRBJ2-3, with 7 nucleotides matching TRBD2. The CDR3 has 15 residues. Germline-derived CDR1 and CDR2 are SGHRS and YFSETQ. The ends lost 4 bases at V and 3 bases at J; junction bases unmatched: 8. CDR3: CASSNGDYTTDTQYF. The CDR3 DNA reads as TGCGCCAGCAGCAACGGGGACTATACGACAGATACGCAGTATTTT.

This clone was seen more than once but under ten times. This chain joins TRBV4-2 and TRBJ1-2; D is possibly TRBD1 (5 bases). The V gene lost 1 base and the J gene lost 3 bases, with 15 bases spanning the gap. The CDR3 contains 16 residues. Germline loops: CDR1 LGHNA, CDR2 YNFKEQ. CDR3 amino acids: CASSQGQSTADYGYTF. The CDR3 DNA is TGTGCCAGCAGCCAAGGACAGTCAACGGCGGACTATGGCTACACCTTC.

The rearrangement links TRBV5-4 to TRBJ1-2, with D possibly being TRBD1 (5 bases). The CDR3 is 14 amino acids. The germline V gene has CDR1 SGHNT and CDR2 YYREEE (reference sequence). The V end was cut by 0 bases, the J end by 4 bases, with 10 bases between. The CDR3 loop is CASSLAGGAYGYTF. DNA of the CDR3: TGTGCCAGCAGCTTGGCTGGAGGGGCCTATGGCTACACCTTC.

Details on this clone: The sample carries other DNA sequences with the same CDR3. The chain is built from TRBV6-5 and TRBJ1-6, with D uncertain. Germline lookup yields CDR1 MNHEY and CDR2 SVGAGI. Trimming took off 6 bases at V and 3 bases at J, with 9 bases between the two ends. CDR3 size: 14 residues. The CDR3 protein is CASSPASYNSPLHF. CDR3 sequence (DNA): TGTGCCAGCAGCCCAGCCAGCTATAATTCACCCCTCCACTTT.

This sequence joins TRBV30 and TRBJ1-1; TRBD1 agrees at 10 bases. The CDR3 contains 14 residues. The trim removed 2 bases at V and 10 bases at J, leaving 10 bases unmatched. Per the germline V gene, CDR1 is GTSNPN and CDR2 is SVGIG (reference sequence). The CDR3 reads CAWSTGTGVNRAFF. The CDR3 DNA sequence: TGTGCCTGGAGTACCGGGACAGGGGTTAATCGAGCTTTCTTT.

This chain connects TRBV6-6 to TRBJ2-5; TRBD2 is a possible D gene (5 bases). Between the trimmed V and J ends, which lost 4 bases and 5 bases, there was a span of 11 bases. Germline lookup yields CDR1 MNHNY and CDR2 SVGAGI (reference sequence). The CDR3 runs to 13 residues. CDR3 amino acids: CASSFLRAETQYF. The CDR3 coding sequence is TGTGCCAGCAGTTTTTTGAGGGCGGAGACCCAGTACTTC.

The gene calls are TRBV19 and TRBJ2-7; 11 nucleotides match TRBD1. The CDR3 contains 15 residues. J gave up 3 bases and V 5 bases, and 6 bases lay outside the gene matches. Germline CDR1 is LNHDA and CDR2 is SQIVND (reference sequence). Written as DNA, the CDR3 is TGTGCCAGTAGTTCCCTCGGGACAGGGGGCTACGAGCAGTACTTC. Its protein is CASSSLGTGGYEQYF.

J is TRBJ2-3 and V is TRBV7-9; maybe TRBD1 (6 bases). CDR3 length: 15 residues. The germline V and J ends were trimmed by 1 base and 2 bases, with 10 bases remaining between them. The germline CDR1 and CDR2 sequences are SEHNR and FQNEAQ (reference sequence). The CDR3 bases are TGTGCCAGCAGCTTAGTCAGGGGCCCCACAGATACGCAGTATTTT. Translated: CASSLVRGPTDTQYF.

The chain has TRBV19 and TRBJ1-2; 7 bases match TRBD1. From germline, CDR1 is LNHDA and CDR2 SQIVND (reference sequence). V trimming: 6 bases; J trimming: 1 base; junction bases outside the gene matches: 14. The CDR3 runs to 17 residues. The CDR3 nucleotides are TGTGCCAGTAGCCCGATGACCGGGACAGCTATTAACTATGGCTACACCTTC. Translation gives CASSPMTGTAINYGYTF.

This clone was seen just once. The chain links TRBV7-8 to TRBJ2-3; D unresolved. Germline V lookup: CDR1 SGHVS, CDR2 FQNEAQ. V was cut by 2 bases and J by 2 bases, with 8 bases left in between. The CDR3 covers 14 residues. The DNA of the CDR3 is TGTGCCAGCAGCTTATTGGGGTCCACAGATACGCAGTATTTT. Translated: CASSLLGSTDTQYF. The variable domain in full, completed from reference TRBV7-8 and TRBJ2-3, reads GAGVSQSPRYKVAKRGQDVALRCDPISGHVSLFWYQQALGQGPEFLTYFQNEAQLDKSGLPSDRFFAERPEGSVSTLKIQRTQQEDSAVYLCASSLLGSTDTQYFGPGTRLTVL.

The chain carries TRBV5-4 and TRBJ1-2, with TRBD1 matching 10 bases. Germline CDR1 SGHNT, CDR2 YYREEE (reference sequence). Unmatched junction bases numbered 7, after V lost 5 bases and J lost 6 bases. The CDR3 has 14 amino acids. CDR3 sequence (DNA): TGTGCCAGCAGTAAGACAGGGGGCGCGGATGGCTACACCTTC. Protein product: CASSKTGGADGYTF.